The 30 T cell receptor beta chains in this list originate from one sample, sequenced in a study of blood T cell repertoires in COVID-19. The repertoire was sequenced with immunoSEQ multiplex PCR; TCRdb's copy has only in-frame clones and lacks some. The table includes some 87,000 clones, around 76% detected once. The sample consisted of peripheral blood. The receptors were sampled from a human donor in a cohort sampled during active COVID-19.

V usage is TRBV28 and J usage is TRBJ2-1, with a possible D match to TRBD1 (5 bases). The CDR3 contains 14 residues. From germline, CDR1 is MDHEN and CDR2 SYDVKM. V was trimmed by 6 bases and J by 8 bases, leaving 17 bases between them. CDR3 bases: TGTGCCAGCAGCAAGAATCAGGGTAACCATGAGCAGTTCTTC. Its protein product is CASSKNQGNHEQFF.

The genes are TRBV19 and TRBJ1-5, with 7 bases identical to TRBD1. This CDR3 spans 15 amino acids. The trim removed 0 bases at V and 7 bases at J, leaving 6 bases unmatched. The germline gives CDR1 LNHDA, CDR2 SQIVND (reference sequence). As DNA, the CDR3 is TGTGCCAGTAGTATAGAACAGGGGACCGGGCAGCCCCAGCATTTT. It specifies CASSIEQGTGQPQHF.

The chain employs TRBV7-9 and TRBJ1-2; 10 nucleotides line up with TRBD1. V shed 1 base, J shed 8 bases, and the junction held 7 bases outside the gene matches. The V gene's germline CDR1 is SEHNR and CDR2 FQNEAQ (reference sequence). The CDR3 length is 15 residues. DNA of the CDR3: TGTGCCAGCAGCTTAGGGGGGACAGGGGCTGGCGGCTACACCTTC. It codes for CASSLGGTGAGGYTF.

The J gene is TRBJ1-5, the V gene TRBV28; 7 bases map to TRBD1. The V gene end was trimmed by 4 bases and the J gene end by 6 bases; junction bases not matched to a gene: 9. Germline loops: CDR1 MDHEN, CDR2 SYDVKM. This CDR3 has 15 residues. CDR3 sequence (DNA): TGTGCCAGCAGTTCTCGGGACAGTAGAACTCAGCCCCAGCATTTT. Translation: CASSSRDSRTQPQHF.

The chain joins TRBV18 to TRBJ1-4; a possible D gene is TRBD1 (5 bases). This CDR3 is built from 16 residues. Trimming stripped 1 base from V and 3 bases from J, with 12 bases between. From germline, CDR1 is KGHSH and CDR2 LQKENI. The CDR3 reads CASSPLSGGANEKLFF. The CDR3 DNA sequence: TGTGCCAGCTCACCACTCAGCGGGGGGGCTAATGAAAAACTGTTTTTT.

The chain links TRBV29-1 to TRBJ2-2, with D perhaps TRBD2 (6 bases). The CDR3 sequence is 13 residues long. Germline V CDR1 and CDR2: SQVTM, ANQGSEA. V was shortened by 4 bases and J by 7 bases, with 13 bases between the two germline ends. In nucleotides, the CDR3 is TGCAGCGTTGGACGGGCAGCGGGCGGGGAGCTGTTTTTT. Amino acid sequence: CSVGRAAGGELFF.

V usage is TRBV24-1 and J usage is TRBJ2-7; 14 bases line up with TRBD2. The CDR3 covers 15 residues. Germline CDR1 is KGHDR and CDR2 is SFDVKD. V shed 11 bases, J shed 4 bases, and the junction held 9 bases outside the gene matches. This CDR3 is CANTGLAGVGYEQYV. In DNA, the CDR3 is TGTGCCAACACGGGACTAGCGGGAGTCGGGTACGAGCAGTACGTC.

The V gene is TRBV4-2, the J gene TRBJ2-1; 10 bases align to TRBD2. CDR1 and CDR2 (germline): LGHNA, YNFKEQ. The CDR3 contains 19 residues. Unmatched junction bases numbered 15, after V lost 3 bases and J lost 4 bases. The CDR3 loop reads CASSQDPIAGGLGYNEQFF. CDR3 sequence (DNA): TGTGCCAGCAGCCAGGATCCAATAGCGGGGGGTCTGGGATACAATGAGCAGTTCTTC.

V usage is TRBV29-1 and J usage is TRBJ1-2; tentatively, D is TRBD1 (5 bases). V was trimmed by 0 bases and J by 2 bases, leaving 10 bases between them. CDR3 length: 14 residues. The germline V gene encodes CDR1 SQVTM and CDR2 ANQGSEA. The CDR3 nucleotides read TGCAGCGTTGAAGATCTGGGGGGGAACTATGGCTACACCTTC. As protein: CSVEDLGGNYGYTF.

V and J are TRBV2 and TRBJ2-7; 7 nucleotides match TRBD1. The germline gives CDR1 SNHLY, CDR2 FYNNEI. This CDR3 spans 18 amino acids. J lost 2 bases, V lost 0 bases, and 13 bases had no gene match. In DNA form, the CDR3 reads TGTGCCAGCAGTGAAGCGCCCGACGGCCGAGGGGGCACCTACGAGCAGTACGTC. Its translation is CASSEAPDGRGGTYEQYV.

The rearrangement links TRBV29-1 to TRBJ2-5, with D possibly matching TRBD2 (5 bases). CDR1 is SQVTM and CDR2 is ANQGSEA in the germline V gene. V lost 7 bases to trimming and J lost 5 bases, with 14 bases between them. The CDR3 is 12 residues long. The CDR3: CSAKSGGETQYF. The CDR3 DNA follows: TGCAGCGCCAAAAGCGGCGGCGAGACCCAGTACTTC.

This chain joins TRBV2 and TRBJ2-1; TRBD2 matches at 9 bases. The V gene's germline CDR1 is SNHLY and CDR2 FYNNEI. The trim removed 3 bases at V and 1 base at J, leaving 7 bases unmatched. CDR3 size: 17 residues. The CDR3, as DNA: TGTGCCAGCAGTGAGGGTAGCGGGGGAGTATCCTACAATGAGCAGTTCTTC. Protein sequence: CASSEGSGGVSYNEQFF. The entire variable domain, with the rest obtained from reference TRBV2 and TRBJ2-1, is as follows: EPEVTQTPSHQVTQMGQEVILRCVPISNHLYFYWYRQILGQKVEFLVSFYNNEISEKSEIFDDQFSVERPDGSNFTLKIRSTKLEDSAMYFCASSEGSGGVSYNEQFFGPGTRLTVL.

This rearrangement joins TRBV27 to TRBJ2-7; TRBD1 agrees at 8 bases. Trimming cost V 5 bases and J 3 bases; bases outside gene matches: 3. The CDR3 is 13 amino acids. Germline CDR1 is MNHEY and CDR2 is SMNVEV (reference sequence). CDR3 nucleotide sequence: TGTGCCAGCAGTATAACAGGGGGCTACGAGCAGTACTTC. Protein sequence: CASSITGGYEQYF.

The chain is built from TRBV6-6 and TRBJ1-1; D is undetermined. Germline V gives CDR1 MNHNY, CDR2 SVGAGI (reference sequence). Deletions cut 2 bases from V and 0 bases from J, with 13 bases between. There are 16 residues in the CDR3. The CDR3 protein is CASSYEAGLVNTEAFF. CDR3 nucleotides: TGTGCCAGCAGTTACGAGGCGGGGTTGGTGAACACTGAAGCTTTCTTT.

The V gene is TRBV25-1, the J gene TRBJ1-1; tentatively, D is TRBD1 (5 bases). The length of the CDR3 is 14 residues. The germline gives CDR1 MGHDK, CDR2 SYGVNS. V was pared by 5 bases and J by 1 base, with 11 bases between. The CDR3 nucleotides are TGTGCCAGCAGTTCCGGGGGTCGGAACACTGAAGCTTTCTTT. Protein sequence: CASSSGGRNTEAFF.

Comments on this clone: The sample carries other DNA sequences with the same CDR3. The rearrangement links TRBV19 to TRBJ1-1; the D is unclear. CDR1 and CDR2 (germline): LNHDA, SQIVND (reference sequence). CDR3 size: 14 residues. The V end was cut by 3 bases, the J end by 1 base, with 9 bases between. The CDR3 DNA sequence: TGTGCCAGTAGTATCGGGGAGGGGAACACTGAAGCTTTCTTT. This gives the protein CASSIGEGNTEAFF.

This sequence joins TRBV29-1 and TRBJ1-4, with 8 bases that match TRBD1. J was trimmed by 7 bases and V by 3 bases; bases with no gene match: 7. There are 14 residues in the CDR3. Germline V gene sequence: CDR1 SQVTM, CDR2 ANQGSEA. The CDR3 protein is CSVDLQGEGEKLFF. CDR3 nucleotides: TGCAGCGTTGACCTACAGGGGGAGGGTGAAAAACTGTTTTTT.

The chain carries TRBV3-1 (or the pseudogene TRBV3-2) and TRBJ2-1; D not resolved. The CDR3 loop spans 13 amino acids. CDR1 and CDR2 from the germline V gene are LGHDT and YNNKEL (reference sequence). Trimming took off 4 bases at V and 8 bases at J, with 12 bases between the two ends. CDR3 coding DNA: TGTGCCAGCAGCCTTACTACCTTCGATGAGCAGTTCTTC. Amino acids: CASSLTTFDEQFF.

The chain couples TRBV9 to TRBJ1-2; 11 bases align to TRBD1. V gave up 2 bases and J gave up 2 bases; unmatched junction bases: 2. The length of the CDR3 is 15 residues. Germline V gene sequence: CDR1 SGDLS, CDR2 YYNGEE. The CDR3 DNA reads TGTGCCAGCAGCGTTGGGACAGGGGGAAACTATGGCTACACCTTC. This translates into CASSVGTGGNYGYTF.

J is TRBJ2-1 and V is TRBV27; TRBD1 might be the D (5 bases). Germline lookup yields CDR1 MNHEY and CDR2 SMNVEV (reference sequence). This CDR3 has 13 residues. V lost 3 bases to trimming and J lost 3 bases, with 6 bases between them. The CDR3, as DNA: TGTGCCAGCAGTTTTAGGGGCTACAATGAGCAGTTCTTC. Amino acids: CASSFRGYNEQFF.

The J gene is TRBJ1-1, the V gene TRBV28; D unresolved. Trimming stripped 2 bases from V and 1 base from J, with 8 bases between. The length of the CDR3 is 14 residues. Germline CDR1 reads MDHEN; CDR2 reads SYDVKM. The CDR3 DNA reads TGTGCCAGCAGTTTAACGGTCTCGAACACTGAAGCTTTCTTT. It yields the protein CASSLTVSNTEAFF.

This clone was detected only once. The chain uses TRBV3-1 (or the pseudogene TRBV3-2) and TRBJ2-7; 12 bases are a match to TRBD2. Per germline, CDR1 LGHDT and CDR2 YNNKEL (reference sequence). The length of the CDR3 is 18 residues. V shed 3 bases and J 2 bases; nucleotides not matched to a gene: 11. In DNA, the CDR3 is TGTGCCAGCAGCCATAAGGGGACTAGCGGGTCCCAGCCCTACGAGCAGTACGTC. Translated, it gives CASSHKGTSGSQPYEQYV.

V is TRBV12-5 and J is TRBJ2-1, with TRBD2 matching over 8 bases. V shed 2 bases and J 8 bases; nucleotides not matched to a gene: 8. The CDR3 totals 15 residues. The germline V gene encodes CDR1 LGHNT and CDR2 FRNRAP. The CDR3 DNA reads as TGTGCTAGTGGTTTGTATGGGACTAGTACCGATGAGCAGTTCTTC. This gives the protein CASGLYGTSTDEQFF.

This clone was counted a single time. The chain links TRBV4-1 to TRBJ2-1, with TRBD2 matching over 8 bases. V dropped 2 bases and J dropped 5; count of bases not matched to a gene: 23. The V gene's germline CDR1 is MGHRA and CDR2 YSYEKL. CDR3 length: 21 amino acids. CDR3 protein: CASSQFQGLKRAGVGNNEQFF. Here the CDR3 DNA reads TGCGCCAGCAGCCAATTTCAGGGGCTGAAGCGAGCGGGGGTGGGTAACAATGAGCAGTTCTTC.

This chain links TRBV7-3 with TRBJ2-3; TRBD2 agrees at 12 bases. V dropped 5 bases and J dropped 5; count of bases not matched to a gene: 2. The CDR3 extends over 14 amino acids. Germline V gene sequence: CDR1 SGHTA, CDR2 FQGTGA. CDR3 loop: CASSPSGGGDTQYF. DNA for the CDR3: TGTGCCAGCAGCCCTAGCGGGGGGGGAGATACGCAGTATTTT.

In nucleotides, the CDR3 is TGCAGTGCTAGTTGGACACGAGACTCCTACGAGCAGTACTTC. This sequence encodes CSASWTRDSYEQYF. The chain joins TRBV20-1 to TRBJ2-7; D may be TRBD1 (5 bases). Germline CDR1 and CDR2: DFQATT and SNEGSKA (reference sequence). The length of the CDR3 is 14 residues. Trimming took 3 bases from V and 0 from J, leaving 12 bases between them.

To note about this clone: Germline and junction disagree at one end, which may indicate a read error. The CDR3 coding sequence is TGTGCCAGCGGGACTCTCAAGGAGAACTTC. It yields the protein CASGTLKENF. The chain links TRBV28 to TRBJ2-7, with D possibly TRBD2 on 6 matching bases. Germline-derived CDR1 and CDR2 are MDHEN and SYDVKM. There are 10 residues in the CDR3.

This clone occurred a few times. This CDR3 is also generated by other DNA sequences in the sample. The chain links TRBV18 to TRBJ2-7; 7 nucleotides line up with TRBD1. The CDR3 is 14 residues long. The germline V gene encodes CDR1 KGHSH and CDR2 LQKENI. With V trimmed by 3 bases and J by 2 bases, 4 bases remained unmatched. CDR3 sequence (DNA): TGTGCCAGCTCACCCAGACAGGGAACCTACGAGCAGTACGTC. It specifies CASSPRQGTYEQYV.

J is TRBJ2-1 and V is TRBV7-2; D may be TRBD2 (6 bases). The CDR3 covers 16 residues. Germline loops: CDR1 SGHTA, CDR2 FQGNSA. V lost 3 bases, J lost 5 bases, and 17 bases lay in between. The CDR3 loop is CASSLGGKGRDNEQFF. The CDR3, as DNA: TGTGCCAGCAGCTTGGGGGGTAAGGGAAGGGACAATGAGCAGTTCTTC. Based on the CDR3 plus reference TRBV7-2 and TRBJ2-1, the full variable domain is GAGVSQSPSNKVTEKGKDVELRCDPISGHTALYWYRQSLGQGLEFLIYFQGNSAPDKSGLPSDRFSAERTGGSVSTLTIQRTQQEDSAVYLCASSLGGKGRDNEQFFGPGTRLTVL.

The chain has TRBV5-6 and TRBJ2-5, with D perhaps matching TRBD1 (5 bases). The CDR3 consists of 14 residues. The V gene lost 7 bases and the J gene lost 1 base, with 14 bases spanning the gap. Germline values: CDR1 SGHDT, CDR2 YYEEEE. CDR3 amino acids: CASRVRAFQETQYF. In DNA, the CDR3 is TGTGCCAGCCGCGTCAGGGCCTTCCAAGAGACCCAGTACTTC.